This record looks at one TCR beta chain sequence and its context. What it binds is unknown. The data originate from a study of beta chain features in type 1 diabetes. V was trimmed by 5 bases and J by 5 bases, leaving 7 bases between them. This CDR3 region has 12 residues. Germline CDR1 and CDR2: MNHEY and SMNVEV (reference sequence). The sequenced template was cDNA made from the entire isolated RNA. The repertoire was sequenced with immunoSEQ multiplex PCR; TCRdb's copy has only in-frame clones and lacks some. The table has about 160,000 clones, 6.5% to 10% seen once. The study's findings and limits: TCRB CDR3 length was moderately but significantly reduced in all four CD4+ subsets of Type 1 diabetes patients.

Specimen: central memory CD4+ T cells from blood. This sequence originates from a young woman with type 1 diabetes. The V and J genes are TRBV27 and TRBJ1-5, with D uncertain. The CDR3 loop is CASSTQDQPQHF. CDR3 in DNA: TGTGCCAGCAGTACCCAGGATCAGCCCCAGCATTTT.